This T cell receptor beta chain was sequenced for a study of blood T cell repertoires in COVID-19. Across the whole study: T cells, B-cell-depleted T cells, or PBMCs provided the cDNA or gDNA that served as material.

The assay was immunoSEQ multiplex PCR, and TCRdb's table has in-frame clones only and misses some. The top ten clones hold about 3.3% of a sample with some 180,000 clones, 84% of them seen once. Participants were aged about 18 to 95 years, lived in about 26 US areas, and enrolled virtually. This CDR3 is built from 15 residues. V lost 5 bases and J lost 2; bases outside the gene matches: 6. Germline CDR1 reads SGHAT; CDR2 reads FQNNGV. This clone has only one observation. This clonotype was obtained from a woman aged 30 to 39 who had been exposed to COVID-19. The sample consisted of PBMCs or T cells enriched from blood (not recorded which). The V call is TRBV11-2, the J call TRBJ2-3; TRBD2 agrees at 8 bases. The CDR3 nucleotides are TGTGCCAGCAGCCCGGGCGGGGGGAACACAGATACGCAGTATTTT. This translates into CASSPGGGNTDTQYF.